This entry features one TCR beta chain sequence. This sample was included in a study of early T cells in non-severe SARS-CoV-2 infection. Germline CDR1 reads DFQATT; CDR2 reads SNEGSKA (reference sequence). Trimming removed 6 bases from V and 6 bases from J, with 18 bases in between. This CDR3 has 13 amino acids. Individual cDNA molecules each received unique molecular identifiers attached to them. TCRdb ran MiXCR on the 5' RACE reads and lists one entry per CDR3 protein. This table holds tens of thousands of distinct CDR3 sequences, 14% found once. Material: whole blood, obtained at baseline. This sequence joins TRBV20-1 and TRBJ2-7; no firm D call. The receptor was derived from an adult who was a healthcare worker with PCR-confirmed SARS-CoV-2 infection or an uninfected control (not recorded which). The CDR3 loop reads CSAPLEPALEQYF. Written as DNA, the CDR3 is TGCAGTGCCCCTCTTGAGCCCGCCCTCGAGCAGTACTTC.